Given below is one T cell receptor beta chain in context. The target antigen is unknown. The record originates from a study of lymphopenia after photon versus proton radiotherapy. General study points: Post-nadir diversity loss with photons came from oligoclonal expansion, particularly CD8+ Temra cells. A bigger post-nadir fall in TCR diversity correlated inversely with survival time in deceased patients. Better survival with proton therapy was suggested as possible, not demonstrated.

Produced via immunoSEQ multiplex PCR; TCRdb's table is partial and in-frame only. Among some 70,000 clones, about 89% were seen once, and the ten largest hold roughly 10%. Looked up from germline, CDR1 is SGHDT and CDR2 is YYEEEE. This CDR3 has 17 residues. The V gene lost 6 bases and the J gene lost 2 bases, with 23 bases spanning the gap. The TCR sequence derives from a man older than 75 with esophageal cancer. The chain couples TRBV5-6 to TRBJ1-2; TRBD1 is a possible D gene (6 bases). The sample here was peripheral blood, taken from a patient treated with proton-based radiotherapy. The CDR3 DNA follows: TGTGCCAGCATCAGGGGATATTCCAGACAGAAGAACTATGGCTACACCTTC. Translation: CASIRGYSRQKNYGYTF.